One and the same sample provided the 21 T cell receptor beta chains below, sequenced in a study of regulatory T cells in long-lasting Graves disease. The time point: newly diagnosed GD, antithyroid drugs for less than 3 months. PBMC-derived RNA was used for the TCR library. Building of the TCR beta libraries involved iRepertoire HTBI primers and Arm-PCR of CDR3 regions. TCRdb independently ran MiXCR on the multiplex PCR reads; one entry per CDR3 protein. The repertoire holds approximately 400,000 distinct CDR3 sequences, 14% to 15% seen once, with approximately 15% in the top ten. The sample was also linked to a second study, of T cells in Graves' hyperthyroidism and ophthalmopathy.

The starting material was peripheral blood mononuclear cells (PBMCs), obtained at new diagnosis, from a patient treated with antithyroid drugs. The receptors stem from a woman in her 30s with Graves disease.

Ten or more counts support this clonotype. The chain is built from TRBV6-1 and TRBJ2-2, with D possibly being TRBD1 (5 bases). The CDR3 length is 18 residues. The germline V gene encodes CDR1 MNHNS and CDR2 SASEGT. Between the trimmed V and J ends, which lost 1 base and 0 bases, there was a span of 15 bases. The CDR3 sequence is CASSEGVPHRTNTGELFF. The CDR3 DNA reads TGTGCCAGCAGTGAAGGTGTCCCTCACAGGACGAACACCGGGGAGCTGTTTTTT.

Only a few counts were recorded for this clonotype. This chain joins TRBV6-1 and TRBJ1-5; D unresolved. Germline lookup yields CDR1 MNHNS and CDR2 SASEGT. The length of the CDR3 is 15 residues. Trimming left V 5 bases short and J 3 bases short, with 14 bases between. The DNA of the CDR3 is TGTGCCAGCAGTATCCGGCCCGAGCCCAATCAGCCCCAGCATTTT. Protein sequence: CASSIRPEPNQPQHF.

This rearrangement joins TRBV27 to TRBJ1-4, with D uncertain. The germline gives CDR1 MNHEY, CDR2 SMNVEV (reference sequence). The CDR3 spans 15 residues. V dropped 5 bases and J dropped 5 bases, with 15 bases sitting between them. The CDR3 coding sequence is TGTGCCAGCAGTAGGGCAACCGGACCCAATGAAAAACTGTTTTTT. It yields the protein CASSRATGPNEKLFF.

This clonotype has a count of ten or more. This sequence joins TRBV12-3 or TRBV12-4 and TRBJ1-5; D is uncertain. The ends were cut back, 4 bases at V and 11 bases at J, with 18 bases in the middle. This CDR3 comprises 14 residues. CDR3 loop: CASSWDPEFVAQHF. CDR3 DNA sequence: TGTGCCAGCAGTTGGGATCCTGAGTTTGTGGCCCAGCATTTT.

This clonotype was detected many times. The chain is built from TRBV12-3 or TRBV12-4 and TRBJ1-4; the D gene is possibly TRBD1 (5 bases). This CDR3 spans 18 amino acids. V lost 2 bases to trimming and J lost 3 bases, with 19 bases between them. Here the CDR3 DNA reads TGTGCCAGCAGTTTAACTACCTTCGCAGGGTTATCTAATGAAAAACTGTTTTTT. Translation: CASSLTTFAGLSNEKLFF.

This clonotype was counted many times. The chain combines TRBV6-1 with TRBJ2-1, with D unresolved. CDR3 size: 13 residues. Germline values: CDR1 MNHNS, CDR2 SASEGT. Trimming took 10 bases from V and 4 from J, leaving 14 bases between them. The CDR3 sequence: CATQKGPYNEQFF. In DNA form, the CDR3 reads TGTGCCACCCAAAAAGGCCCTTACAATGAGCAGTTCTTC.

For this clonotype: This may stem from a read error, because a much larger clone lies one nucleotide away. The V call is TRBV6-2 or TRBV6-3, the J call TRBJ2-7, with D perhaps assigned TRBD1 or TRBD2 (5 bases each). The length of the CDR3 is 17 residues. Germline assignment: CDR1 MNHEY and CDR2 SVGEGT. The CDR3 loop reads CAISENVWGPLPDEQYF. The CDR3 DNA follows: TGTGCCATCAGTGAAAATGTCTGGGGACCCCTCCCCGACGAGCAGTACTTC.

This clonotype was detected many times. The rearrangement uses TRBV14 and TRBJ1-1; perhaps TRBD1 as D (6 bases). CDR1 is SGHDN and CDR2 is FVKESK in the germline V gene. The CDR3 runs 16 residues. V lost 3 bases and J lost 1, with 15 bases in between. CDR3 DNA sequence: TGTGCCAGCAGCCATTTCAGGGGCCCAGGGAACACTGAAGCTTTCTTT. This gives the protein CASSHFRGPGNTEAFF.

This clonotype was seen ten or more times. The DNA of the CDR3 is TGTGCCAGCAGCCCAGGACAGGGGAGCTCCTACGAGCAGTACTTC. This sequence encodes CASSPGQGSSYEQYF. J is TRBJ2-7 and V is TRBV9, with TRBD1 matching over 9 bases. Germline V gene data show CDR1 as SGDLS and CDR2 as YYNGEE. Trimming at V came to 4 bases and at J to 0 bases, leaving 5 bases not matched to a gene. The CDR3 consists of 15 residues.

This clonotype showed up many times. The gene calls are TRBV27 and TRBJ1-5; weak D call: TRBD1 (6 bases). From germline, CDR1 is MNHEY and CDR2 SMNVEV (reference sequence). Trimming left V 6 bases short and J 4 bases short, with 13 bases between. This CDR3 comprises 14 residues. Written as DNA, the CDR3 is TGTGCCAGCAGGCCCACAGGGACGAATCAGCCCCAGCATTTT. This sequence encodes CASRPTGTNQPQHF.

This clonotype was detected ten times or more. This sequence joins TRBV24-1 and TRBJ1-2; 7 bases are a match to TRBD1. V lost 4 bases to trimming and J lost 10 bases; unmatched junction nucleotides: 11. Germline V lookup: CDR1 KGHDR, CDR2 SFDVKD. The CDR3 extends over 14 amino acids. CDR3 DNA: TGTGCCACCAGTGACTCCGGGACAGCTGAGGACTACACCTTC. Translated: CATSDSGTAEDYTF.

The chain recombines TRBV4-2 with TRBJ1-2, with 7 nucleotides matching TRBD1. The CDR3 has 18 residues. Trimming cost V 0 bases and J 0 bases; bases outside gene matches: 10. Germline values: CDR1 LGHNA, CDR2 YNFKEQ. In DNA, the CDR3 is TGTGCCAGCAGCCAAGATCTGGTCGGGCAGGGGGCTAACTATGGCTACACCTTC. Residues: CASSQDLVGQGANYGYTF.

This clonotype was seen at least ten times. The chain links TRBV9 to TRBJ2-5; 10 positions agree with TRBD1. The CDR3 is 17 residues long. Germline V gives CDR1 SGDLS, CDR2 YYNGEE. Unmatched junction bases numbered 17, after V lost 7 bases and J lost 5 bases. The CDR3 nucleotides read TGTGCCAGCGCCCCAGGGGGACAGGGGCGCTACGGGGAGACCCAGTACTTC. Residues: CASAPGGQGRYGETQYF.

This chain connects TRBV19 to TRBJ1-4, with D tentatively TRBD1 (6 bases). This CDR3 is built from 13 residues. Per germline, CDR1 LNHDA and CDR2 SQIVND (reference sequence). Trimming left V 5 bases short and J 11 bases short, with 15 bases between. CDR3 residues: CASSQGRGWKLFF. CDR3 bases: TGTGCCAGTAGTCAGGGCAGGGGTTGGAAACTGTTTTTT.

A few counts support this clonotype. The V gene is TRBV19, the J gene TRBJ1-2, with 7 bases matching TRBD1. Germline trimming cut 3 bases from V and 6 bases from J; bases unmatched to any gene: 4. The CDR3 extends over 13 amino acids. The germline V gene encodes CDR1 LNHDA and CDR2 SQIVND (reference sequence). The CDR3 DNA follows: TGTGCCAGTAGTATCTTACAGGGGAATGGCTACACCTTC. Amino acid sequence: CASSILQGNGYTF.

This clonotype was detected ten times or more. This chain's CDR3 is CASSIDRPLAPAGVYNEQFF. In DNA form, the CDR3 reads TGTGCCAGTAGTATAGATCGACCGCTAGCCCCAGCGGGGGTCTACAATGAGCAGTTCTTC. This chain links TRBV19 with TRBJ2-1, with TRBD2 matching over 8 bases. Per germline, CDR1 LNHDA and CDR2 SQIVND (reference sequence). V shed 0 bases and J 3 bases; nucleotides not matched to a gene: 16. The CDR3 consists of 20 residues.

On this clonotype itself: Given a much more abundant clone one base away, this may be a read error. V and J are TRBV6-5 and TRBJ2-1; D unclear. Trimming cost V 2 bases and J 13 bases, with 18 bases left between them. CDR1 and CDR2 from the germline V gene are MNHEY and SVGAGI. The CDR3 is 14 residues long. The CDR3 is CASSYALGLETQFF. In DNA, the CDR3 is TGTGCCAGCAGTTACGCACTCGGGCTGGAGACCCAGTTCTTC.

This clonotype appeared many times. The genes are TRBV3-1 and TRBJ1-1; D is ambiguous. The CDR3 consists of 12 residues. With 2 bases removed from V and 11 bases from J, the gap between germline ends came to 12 bases. Germline values: CDR1 LGHDT, CDR2 YNNKEL (reference sequence). The CDR3 spells CASSQTSRWAFF. CDR3 in DNA: TGTGCCAGCAGCCAAACCTCACGATGGGCTTTCTTT.

This clonotype was seen at least ten times. V usage is TRBV11-2 and J usage is TRBJ1-5; D ambiguous. Trimming took off 6 bases at V and 4 bases at J, with 13 bases between the two ends. Germline CDR1 reads SGHAT; CDR2 reads FQNNGV. There are 14 residues in the CDR3. CDR3 bases: TGTGCCAGCAGTTTACCGGGAGGAAATCAGCCCCAGCATTTT. Its protein is CASSLPGGNQPQHF. Full variable domain (remainder filled in from reference TRBV11-2 and TRBJ1-5): EAGVAQSPRYKIIEKRQSVAFWCNPISGHATLYWYQQILGQGPKLLIQFQNNGVVDDSQLPKDRFSAERLKGVDSTLKIQPAKLEDSAVYLCASSLPGGNQPQHFGDGTRLSIL.

This clonotype was detected only a few times. The CDR3 nucleotides are TGTGCCAGCAGTCCCCGCGGGGGGGATCTCTATGGCTACACCTTC. It specifies CASSPRGGDLYGYTF. The rearrangement joins TRBV27 to TRBJ1-2; tentative D call: TRBD1 (5 bases). Germline loops: CDR1 MNHEY, CDR2 SMNVEV (reference sequence). This CDR3 spans 15 amino acids. Between the trimmed V and J ends, which lost 5 bases and 4 bases, there was a span of 17 bases.

Only a few counts were recorded for this clonotype. The rearrangement links TRBV4-1 to TRBJ1-2, with 7 bases aligning to TRBD1. V was pared by 1 base and J by 3 bases, with 11 bases of the junction left unmatched. This CDR3 is 17 amino acids long. The germline CDR1 and CDR2 sequences are MGHRA and YSYEKL. The CDR3 loop is CASSQGQGDLMYYGYTF. In nucleotides, the CDR3 is TGCGCCAGCAGCCAAGGGCAGGGGGATCTTATGTACTATGGCTACACCTTC.